This T cell receptor beta chain was captured in a study of cytomegalovirus exposure and HLA in healthy donors. Study-wide findings and caveats: Researchers reported from a later analysis that most CMV-associated TCR beta chains appeared HLA-restricted. Sequence variants that were highly shared formed a cluster that was likely a sequencing artifact. As was reported, the classifier diagnosed cytomegalovirus status with high specificity and sensitivity.

For this clone: What it recognizes is unknown.

Germline trimming cut 4 bases from V and 0 bases from J; bases unmatched to any gene: 10. This CDR3 contains 17 residues. Germline values: CDR1 SGHDT, CDR2 YYEEEE. PCR was performed using 60 Vbeta and 13 Jbeta primers. Method: immunoSEQ multiplex PCR; TCRdb's copy keeps in-frame clones and lacks some. This sample has around 140,000 clones, with about 74% found just once. The clonotype comes from a woman aged 55-70 years in good health and CMV-seronegative. V usage is TRBV5-6 and J usage is TRBJ2-1; TRBD2 matches 7 bases. Sequences were obtained from PBMCs. CDR3 in DNA: TGTGCCAGCAGCCTGAAACGACTAGCACGCTCCTACAATGAGCAGTTCTTC. Its translation: CASSLKRLARSYNEQFF.